Included here is one TCR beta chain sequence, with context. The antigen is undetermined. Germline V lookup: CDR1 MGHRA, CDR2 YSYEKL. There are 15 residues in the CDR3. V shed 0 bases and J 4 bases; nucleotides not matched to a gene: 4. The sample originates from a study of early T cells in non-severe SARS-CoV-2 infection. Study-wide background: Investigators sequenced bulk RNA drawn from unsorted whole blood, and chains remained unpaired.

Study-wide results and limits: The matching step, a VDJdb search, favored anti-spike CD8 responses and missed private and CD4 specificities.

Unique molecular identifiers were added to individual cDNA molecules. TCRdb analysed the 5' RACE reads with MiXCR anew, one entry per CDR3 protein. Seen here are 45,000 to 65,000 distinct CDR3 sequences, roughly an eighth observed once, and the top ten hold over 2%. The input for sequencing was whole blood, taken at baseline. The gene calls are TRBV4-1 and TRBJ2-7; 9 nucleotides align to TRBD2. This receptor was identified in an adult who was a healthcare worker with PCR-confirmed SARS-CoV-2 infection or an uninfected control (not recorded which). CDR3 residues: CASSQEEREVYEQYF. The CDR3 DNA reads TGCGCCAGCAGCCAAGAGGAGCGGGAGGTTTACGAGCAGTACTTC.